This passage covers 12 T cell receptor beta chains from one sample sequenced in a study of T cell repertoires in aging, cancer and after chemotherapy. TRB rearrangements spanning V, D and J were amplified using mixed TRB-A/B primers. TCRdb fed the multiplex PCR reads into MiXCR, producing one record per CDR3 protein. Of over 9,500 distinct CDR3 sequences detected, around 35% appear once; the ten largest clones hold roughly 2.8%. Amplification of TCR beta used genomic DNA extracted from peripheral blood. Sequencing was performed on blood. The source of these receptors is a human donor in good health.

A few counts support this clonotype. The chain employs TRBV6-1 and TRBJ1-3; tentatively, D is TRBD1 (6 bases). Germline CDR1 is MNHNS and CDR2 is SASEGT. The CDR3 loop spans 18 amino acids. V dropped 5 bases and J dropped 2 bases, with 22 bases sitting between them. The CDR3, as DNA: TGTGCCAGCAGTTACTCTCCTTTTTGGGACACCACTGGAAACACCATATATTTT. It encodes CASSYSPFWDTTGNTIYF.

This clonotype was recorded only once. The chain joins TRBV6-2 or TRBV6-3 to TRBJ1-2, with no clear D. V was trimmed by 6 bases and J by 2 bases, leaving 13 bases between them. CDR1 and CDR2 (germline): MNHEY, SVGEGT. The CDR3 has 14 amino acids. CDR3 nucleotide sequence: TGTGCCAGCAGCCACACGGGGTCCAACTATGGCTACACCTTC. Protein sequence: CASSHTGSNYGYTF.

This clonotype was observed a handful of times. The rearrangement links TRBV27 to TRBJ2-7; a weak D match, TRBD1 (6 bases). This CDR3 is built from 13 residues. Per germline, CDR1 MNHEY and CDR2 SMNVEV (reference sequence). V was clipped by 10 bases and J by 0 bases, with 13 bases between them. The CDR3 here is CATVPQGSYEQYF. Here the CDR3 DNA reads TGTGCCACCGTTCCACAGGGCTCCTACGAGCAGTACTTC.

This clonotype was detected only a few times. The rearrangement uses TRBV27 and TRBJ2-7; TRBD1 or TRBD2 may be the D gene (6 bases each). CDR3 length equals 14 residues. From germline, CDR1 is MNHEY and CDR2 SMNVEV (reference sequence). Trimming cost V 6 bases and J 1 base, with 13 bases left between them. The CDR3 nucleotides read TGTGCCAGCAGAATGGAGGGGGAATCCTACGAGCAGTACTTC. It codes for CASRMEGESYEQYF.

This clonotype is medium-sized. The rearrangement links TRBV19 to TRBJ2-3; no firm D call. The CDR3 runs to 14 residues. The ends were cut back, 3 bases at V and 2 bases at J, with 9 bases in the middle. The germline CDR1 and CDR2 sequences are LNHDA and SQIVND (reference sequence). In nucleotides, the CDR3 is TGTGCCAGTAGTATCGGGTTAGCCACAGATACGCAGTATTTT. Translating gives CASSIGLATDTQYF. The full variable domain, in which reference TRBV19 and TRBJ2-3 provide the parts outside the CDR3, is DGGITQSPKYLFRKEGQNVTLSCEQNLNHDAMYWYRQDPGQGLRLIYYSQIVNDFQKGDIAEGYSVSREKKESFPLTVTSAQKNPTAFYLCASSIGLATDTQYFGPGTRLTVL.

This clonotype has a handful of counts. This chain links TRBV6-5 with TRBJ2-3; 8 positions match TRBD1. The CDR3 extends over 16 amino acids. Germline lookup yields CDR1 MNHEY and CDR2 SVGAGI. V was pared by 2 bases and J by 5 bases, with 9 bases of the junction left unmatched. The CDR3 sequence: CASSYRGQGFVDTQYF. As DNA, the CDR3 is TGTGCCAGCAGTTACCGTGGACAGGGATTCGTAGATACGCAGTATTTT.

The rearrangement joins TRBV21-1 to TRBJ2-5. TRBV21-1 is recorded as a pseudogene. The CDR3 has 17 amino acids. The CDR3 sequence: CASSNRLVQDPQETQYF. In DNA form, the CDR3 reads TGTGCCAGCAGCAATCGGTTGGTCCAAGATCCCCAAGAGACCCAGTACTTC.

The chain is built from TRBV18 and TRBJ2-1; TRBD2 might be the D (5 bases). This CDR3 contains 16 residues. V lost 3 bases, J lost 6 bases, and 18 bases lay in between. Germline-derived CDR1 and CDR2 are KGHSH and LQKENI. The CDR3 DNA sequence: TGTGCCAGCTCACCGGAAAGCGGTTACGGTAGCAATGAGCAGTTCTTC. Its protein product is CASSPESGYGSNEQFF.

The V gene is TRBV28, the J gene TRBJ2-3; D remains ambiguous. The V end lost 7 bases, the J end lost 6 bases, and 11 bases lay between the germline ends. CDR1 is MDHEN and CDR2 is SYDVKM in the germline V gene. This CDR3 has 12 amino acids. The CDR3 nucleotides read TGTGCCAGCACCTCGTCGTCCGATACGCAGTATTTT. Protein: CASTSSSDTQYF.

The rearrangement uses TRBV12-3 or TRBV12-4 and TRBJ1-2, with 8 bases fitting TRBD1. This CDR3 is built from 14 residues. The V segment lost 5 bases and the J segment 8 bases; nucleotides outside the gene matches: 10. CDR3 loop: CASSQPGQAWGYTF. The DNA of the CDR3 is TGTGCCAGCAGTCAACCGGGACAGGCTTGGGGCTACACCTTC.

This clonotype was detected a few times. CDR3 protein: CASSPGAAYNEQFF. The CDR3 DNA sequence: TGTGCCAGCAGCCCAGGAGCGGCCTACAATGAGCAGTTCTTC. The chain uses TRBV11-1 and TRBJ2-1; D possibly corresponds to TRBD2 (5 bases). The CDR3 totals 14 residues. Trimming pared 5 bases from V and 2 bases from J, leaving 10 bases between. CDR1 SGHAT and CDR2 FQDESV come from the germline V gene (reference sequence).

The rearrangement joins TRBV6-5 to TRBJ1-5; D remains ambiguous. CDR3 length equals 12 residues. Trimming cost V 6 bases and J 9 bases, with 12 bases left between them. Germline-derived CDR1 and CDR2 are MNHEY and SVGAGI. This chain's CDR3 is CASRPPLGPQHF. The CDR3 DNA follows: TGTGCCAGCAGGCCGCCTTTAGGGCCCCAGCATTTT.